The clone carrying this T cell receptor beta chain turned up a few times. The data belong to a study of T-cell reconstitution after alpha-beta-depleted transplantation in children. Preparation of the TCRbeta library involved a method that used unique molecular identifiers. From the PCR reads, TCRdb called clonotypes with MiXCR, one entry per CDR3 protein. Among about a million distinct CDR3 sequences listed, about 29% were seen once. Sequencing used PBMCs, mostly from graft donor cells, obtained 360 days after TCRalphabeta/CD19-depleted stem cell transplant. This receptor was taken from a boy in the first two years of life who had a stem cell transplant for SCID, so the T cells may come from the graft donor.

The CDR3 region is CASSPSRGREQFF. CDR3 nucleotides: TGTGCCAGCAGCCCTTCCCGAGGCAGGGAGCAGTTCTTC. This chain connects TRBV3-1 to TRBJ2-1; D remains ambiguous. The CDR3 covers 13 residues. Germline V gives CDR1 LGHDT, CDR2 YNNKEL (reference sequence). Trimming pared 4 bases from V and 10 bases from J, leaving 14 bases between.